The sample holds one count of the clone carrying this TCR beta chain. The sample comes from a study of blood T cell repertoires in COVID-19. In the study's own analysis: The assay estimated nucleated cells by amplifying reference gene primers. Measured with immunoSEQ multiplex PCR; TCRdb has only the in-frame clones, and not every one. V, J and clone size are those of that table, while D and trimming were read from the DNA. The table has over 200,000 clones, around four fifths seen once; the top ten hold approximately 2.6%. Germline V gives CDR1 DFQATT, CDR2 SNEGSKA (reference sequence). With 5 bases removed from V and 5 bases from J, the gap between germline ends came to 5 bases. CDR3 length: 10 amino acids.

The J gene is TRBJ2-3, the V gene TRBV20-1; unclear D gene. This TCR was recovered from a woman aged 70 to 79 with active or convalescent COVID-19. What was sequenced was peripheral blood. As DNA, the CDR3 is TGCAGTGCTGAACAAGATACGCAGTATTTT. Encoded protein: CSAEQDTQYF.